This is a list of T cell receptor beta chains from one sample in a study of T cell repertoires in cytomegalovirus infection. No cognate antigen is known for these TCRs. TCRdb itself ran the reads through MiXCR, one entry per CDR3 protein. Here the sample spans about a million distinct CDR3 sequences, around 31% being singletons. The specimen comprised cultured CD8+ T cells from PBMCs, sampled from culture after CMV antigen stimulation. These receptors came from a human donor in good health (CMV status not recorded). Some clones in this sample may be carry-over from other donors' samples. CDR3s leave out the opening cysteine and the closing phenylalanine or tryptophan.

TRBV5-4 | 16 | ASSLDGTSGGATDTQY
TRBV27 | 11 | ASSLVASYEQY
TRBV7-9 | 12 | ASSPPGPGETQY
TRBV7-3 | 13 | ASGPGTGGTGELF
TRBV19 | 11 | ASRSVGDQPQH
TRBV29-1 | 12 | SVEIRDRGFEQY
TRBV2 | 14 | ASSERRTVYNSPLH
TRBV12-3/TRBV12-4 | 11 | ASSAQGGTEAF
TRBV29-1 | 11 | SVESLPAETQY
TRBV19 | 12 | ASSIGWRTGELF
TRBV23-1 | 12 | ASTAQGARTEAF
TRBV7-2 | 15 | ASSSRTSRGAADTQY
TRBV14 | 13 | ASSILTGSGNTIY
TRBV2 | 13 | ASRPPGQGVHEQF
TRBV7-3 | 13 | ASSLDTGSSGELF
TRBV7-6 | 13 | ASSTLTGGNEKLF
TRBV12-3/TRBV12-4 | 14 | ASSRVLVGNTGELF
TRBV10-3 | 14 | AISESAAQSTDTQY
TRBV5-1 | 9 | ASSSEVEQY
TRBV6-6 | 13 | ASSWGQGPNQPQH
TRBV4-1 | 14 | ASSQVPGGLADEQY
TRBV19 | 13 | ASSIVGEASTEAF
TRBV7-2 | 9 | ASSPENGYT
TRBV6-2/TRBV6-3 | 14 | ASSSGTGRSFYEQY
TRBV14 | 13 | ASSQSRRGVSEQY
TRBV29-1 | 15 | SVERGGLVGLAETQY
TRBV6-5 | 9 | ASTARGEQF
TRBV27 | 13 | ASSPIRTGNYGYT
TRBV19 | 10 | ASRQSNYGYT
TRBV13 | 12 | ASKTRGTEETQY
TRBV28 | 12 | ATEAVTSTDTQY
TRBV6-1 | 14 | ASSAYTGHTNEKLF
TRBV7-3 | 13 | ASSLWGLVNQPQH
TRBV19 | 9 | ATTFTDTQY
TRBV7-8 | 13 | ASSLGAGSSYEQY
TRBV12-3/TRBV12-4 | 12 | ASSPTAGIEKLF
TRBV2 | 14 | ASSEQIDLVSGELF
TRBV29-1 | 9 | SVPMEHEQF
TRBV13 | 13 | ASSVNYRGETEAF
TRBV7-3 | 15 | ASSLTAGGRSYNEQF
TRBV12-3/TRBV12-4 | 10 | ASCGGRETQY
TRBV6-8 | 14 | ASSYSRGSGGNTIY
TRBV2 | 12 | ASSESGRGYEQY
TRBV2 | 12 | ASSEWQNTGELF
TRBV7-9 | 10 | ASSQSDQPQH
TRBV12-3/TRBV12-4 | 14 | ASSPGTQSSGNTIY
TRBV6-2/TRBV6-3 | 11 | ASSGVGNTEAF
TRBV6-1 | 13 | ASSGPPPALAEAF